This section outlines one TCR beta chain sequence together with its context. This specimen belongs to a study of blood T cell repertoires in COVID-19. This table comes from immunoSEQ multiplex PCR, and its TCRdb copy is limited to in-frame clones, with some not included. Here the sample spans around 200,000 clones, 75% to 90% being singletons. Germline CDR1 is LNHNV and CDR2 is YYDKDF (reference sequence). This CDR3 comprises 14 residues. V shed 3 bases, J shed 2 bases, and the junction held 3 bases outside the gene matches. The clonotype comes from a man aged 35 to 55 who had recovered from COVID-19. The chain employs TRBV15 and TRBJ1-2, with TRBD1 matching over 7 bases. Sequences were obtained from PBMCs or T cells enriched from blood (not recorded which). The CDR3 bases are TGTGCCACCAGCAGTCGACAGGGAAACTATGGCTACACCTTC. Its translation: CATSSRQGNYGYTF.